These 3 T cell receptor beta chains share one sample of origin, sequenced in a study of blood T cell repertoires in COVID-19. Produced via immunoSEQ multiplex PCR; TCRdb's table is partial and in-frame only. This table holds fewer than 350,000 clones, 75% to 95% found once. Material for sequencing was peripheral blood. The source of these receptors is a woman in her twenties or thirties with COVID-19, enrolled during active disease.

The V call is TRBV7-3, the J call TRBJ2-1; 10 bases are a match to TRBD2. This CDR3 is 15 amino acids long. CDR1 is SGHTA and CDR2 is FQGTGA in the germline V gene. Trimming took 4 bases from V and 6 from J; bases not matched to a gene: 6. The CDR3 sequence: CASSWSGRARNEQFF. The DNA of the CDR3 is TGTGCCAGCAGCTGGAGCGGGAGGGCCCGCAATGAGCAGTTCTTC. The complete variable domain, with remaining parts taken from reference TRBV7-3 and TRBJ2-1, reads GAGVSQTPSNKVTEKGKYVELRCDPISGHTALYWYRQSLGQGPEFLIYFQGTGAADDSGLPNDRFFAVRPEGSVSTLKIQRTERGDSAVYLCASSWSGRARNEQFFGPGTRLTVL.

The V and J genes are TRBV5-4 and TRBJ2-7, with D unresolved. V lost 4 bases and J 0 bases, leaving 11 bases between the germline ends. In germline, CDR1 is SGHNT, CDR2 YYREEE (reference sequence). The CDR3 consists of 14 residues. The CDR3 sequence: CASSPEISSYEQYF. As DNA, the CDR3 is TGTGCCAGCAGCCCGGAGATTAGCTCCTACGAGCAGTACTTC.

V is TRBV2 and J is TRBJ1-6; 7 bases line up with TRBD1. Germline CDR1 SNHLY, CDR2 FYNNEI. This CDR3 contains 13 residues. Trimming took 8 bases from V and 4 from J; bases not matched to a gene: 2. The CDR3 is CASGTEYNSPLHF. CDR3 in DNA: TGTGCCAGCGGGACAGAGTATAATTCACCCCTCCACTTT.